This record concerns one T cell receptor (beta chain) sequence. The entry originates in a study of CD8 T cells in Susac syndrome. V was cut by 5 bases and J by 4 bases, with 21 bases left in between. This CDR3 spans 16 amino acids. Germline V gene data show CDR1 as MDHEN and CDR2 as SYDVKM. With random hexamers, reverse transcription was performed on about 0.5 to 1 ug of RNA. Via MiXCR, TCRdb re-called the immunoSEQ multiplex PCR reads, giving one row per CDR3 protein. The sample carries 140,000 to 150,000 distinct CDR3 sequences, approximately 94% recorded once. J is TRBJ2-7 and V is TRBV28; D may match TRBD1 or TRBD2 (7 bases each). This TCR was recovered from a human donor with Susac syndrome. What was sequenced was CD4+ T cells from PBMCs. CDR3 nucleotide sequence: TGTGCCAGCAGTACCGGGACAGCTGGGCGGGGGTACGAGCAGTACTTC. Its translation is CASSTGTAGRGYEQYF.